Each of the 2 T cell receptor beta chains below was sequenced from the same sample in a study of cytomegalovirus exposure and HLA in healthy donors (dated by TCRdb to 2017 to 2019). Library creation used the immunoSEQ multiplex PCR assay. A mixture of 60 forward primers for TCR Vbeta segments and 13 reverse primers for TCR Jbeta segments was used in the multiplex PCR. Here the immuneACCESS table is served through TCRdb, limited to in-frame sequences with V and J called. Missing clones are a known gap in these copies; in checked studies unresolved V genes cover under half, and the rest lacks a known reason. The sample table contains about 140,000 clones; only one count was recorded for more than 65% of them. The ten most abundant clones make up 1.5% to 2% of the sample. The sequencing input was PBMCs. These receptors came from a woman younger than 45 in good health and CMV-seronegative.

This clone was seen a few times. The chain uses TRBV5-4 and TRBJ2-7; TRBD2 aligns across 11 bases. Germline V gene sequence: CDR1 SGHNT, CDR2 YYREEE (reference sequence). Trimming at V came to 0 bases and at J to 4 bases, leaving 0 bases not matched to a gene. CDR3 length: 14 residues. The CDR3 coding sequence is TGTGCCAGCAGCTTGGCTAGCGGGAGGTACGAGCAGTACTTC. This translates into CASSLASGRYEQYF.

The DNA for the CDR3 is TGTGCCAGCAGCCCCGCGACAGGGCTAACAGATACGCAGTATTTT. Its protein is CASSPATGLTDTQYF. The gene calls are TRBV7-8 and TRBJ2-3; 7 bases match TRBD1. The CDR3 sequence is 15 residues long. With V trimmed by 5 bases and J by 3 bases, 8 bases remained unmatched. Germline CDR1 SGHVS, CDR2 FQNEAQ. Full variable domain (outside the CDR3, taken from reference TRBV7-8 and TRBJ2-3): GAGVSQSPRYKVAKRGQDVALRCDPISGHVSLFWYQQALGQGPEFLTYFQNEAQLDKSGLPSDRFFAERPEGSVSTLKIQRTQQEDSAVYLCASSPATGLTDTQYFGPGTRLTVL.